This TCR beta chain was sequenced during a study of molecular identifiers for immune sequencing clone quantification. Sorting captured naive CD8 T cells as CD8+CD4-CCR7+CD45RA+. A word on this clonotype: Its antigen is unknown. A much larger clone lies a single base off, so this may be a read error.

Study findings and constraints: Should identical TCR molecules share a barcode, the sizes of highly expanded clones could be underestimated.

TCR libraries were built in bulk with a published protocol and specific TCR primers. TCRdb ran MiXCR on the PCR reads and lists one entry per CDR3 protein. The table shows 85,000 to 120,000 distinct CDR3 sequences, with 30% to 35% occurring only once. This TCR derives from a human donor in good health. Some libraries in this study had Jurkat cell RNA spiked in. The sample comprised naive CD8+ T cells from blood, with Jurkat cell RNA spiked in. Documented subset: FACS-sorted CD8+CD4-CCR7+CD45RA+ naive T cells.

The CDR3 sequence: CASSFRGESGAEQYF. The CDR3 nucleotides read TGTGCCAGCAGTTTCCGGGGGGAGTCGGGGGCGGAGCAGTACTTC. The chain employs TRBV28 and TRBJ2-7, with a tentative D call TRBD2 (7 bases). Germline loops: CDR1 MDHEN, CDR2 SYDVKM. There are 15 residues in the CDR3. Deletions cut 3 bases from V and 7 bases from J, with 19 bases between. Complete variable domain (other parts from reference TRBV28 and TRBJ2-7): DVKVTQSSRYLVKRTGEKVFLECVQDMDHENMFWYRQDPGLGLRLIYFSYDVKMKEKGDIPEGYSVSREKKERFSLILESASTNQTSMYLCASSFRGESGAEQYFGPGTRLTVT.